The T cell receptor beta chain under discussion was sequenced for a study of memory CD4+ T cells and cytomegalovirus serostatus. CDR1 MNHNS and CDR2 SASEGT come from the germline V gene. This CDR3 region has 13 residues. The J segment lost 4 bases and the V segment lost 6 bases, leaving 5 bases of the junction unmatched. The sort gate was single viable CD3+CD4+CD8-CD45RO+ cells for memory CD4+ T cells. TCRdb's table, derived via immunoSEQ multiplex PCR, lists solely in-frame clones and lacks some. The table has approximately 40,000 clones, approximately 80% seen once. V is TRBV6-1 and J is TRBJ2-5; TRBD2 matches 7 bases. The source material was memory CD4+ T cells from blood. This sequence was found in an adult in good health and CMV-seronegative. CDR3 sequence reads: CASRPGGSETQYF. In nucleotides, the CDR3 is TGTGCCAGCAGACCCGGGGGGTCAGAGACCCAGTACTTC.